The 21 T cell receptor beta chains below come from one sample, sequenced in a study of T cells in Graves' hyperthyroidism and ophthalmopathy. Amplification of TCR beta CDR3 regions was performed using RNA transcripts as template. The TCR CDR3 was amplified in a first-round RT-PCR using the HTBI primer set. One entry per CDR3 protein, called by TCRdb with MiXCR from the multiplex PCR reads. The repertoire holds around 520,000 distinct CDR3 sequences, with 11% to 15% as singletons. Sequencing was performed on blood. Receptors were obtained from a woman between 40 and 50 years old with Graves' hyperthyroidism.

This rearrangement joins TRBV15 to TRBJ2-4, with D unclear. This CDR3 contains 14 residues. The germline gives CDR1 LNHNV, CDR2 YYDKDF (reference sequence). V gave up 0 bases and J gave up 6 bases, with 9 bases separating them. CDR3 sequence: CATSRDLSGNIQYF. DNA for the CDR3: TGTGCCACCAGCAGAGATTTATCCGGAAACATTCAGTACTTC.

This sequence joins TRBV10-3 and TRBJ2-7, with D perhaps TRBD2 (5 bases). V was clipped by 5 bases and J by 5 bases, with 10 bases between them. The CDR3 sequence is 12 residues long. Germline CDR1 and CDR2: ENHRY and SYGVKD. CDR3 protein: CAISTNGDEQYF. The CDR3 region has the DNA TGTGCCATCAGTACCAACGGGGACGAGCAGTACTTC.

This clonotype was recorded at least ten times. A much more abundant neighbour one base away suggests this may be a read error. The chain is built from TRBV20-1 and TRBJ1-1; D uncertain. Trimming cost V 3 bases and J 1 base, with 6 bases left between them. Germline lookup yields CDR1 DFQATT and CDR2 SNEGSKA (reference sequence). The CDR3 is 12 residues long. This CDR3 reads CSARKGNTEAFF. The CDR3 coding sequence is TGCAGTGCTAGGAAAGGGAACACTGAAGCTTTCTTT.

At least ten counts were recorded for this clonotype. CDR3 region: CSAISAGGLGEQFF. The CDR3 DNA follows: TGCAGTGCTATTTCAGCGGGAGGGCTGGGTGAGCAGTTCTTC. The V and J genes are TRBV20-1 and TRBJ2-1; TRBD2 agrees at 10 bases. The germline CDR1 and CDR2 sequences are DFQATT and SNEGSKA (reference sequence). V shed 4 bases and J 9 bases; nucleotides not matched to a gene: 9. This CDR3 spans 14 amino acids.

This clonotype was recorded many times. The rearrangement links TRBV27 to TRBJ1-5, with D possibly TRBD1 on 6 matching bases. Germline CDR1 MNHEY, CDR2 SMNVEV (reference sequence). This CDR3 region has 14 residues. The V end lost 4 bases, the J end lost 3 bases, and 10 bases lay between the germline ends. CDR3 DNA: TGTGCCAGCAGTTCCCGGGGGCCCAATCAGCCCCAGCATTTT. Its translation is CASSSRGPNQPQHF.

This clonotype was picked up many times. J is TRBJ2-5 and V is TRBV7-8; D is unclear. This CDR3 is built from 13 residues. Trimming took 1 base from V and 6 from J, leaving 9 bases between them. Germline CDR1 and CDR2: SGHVS and FQNEAQ. The CDR3: CASSLEREKTQYF. CDR3 nucleotide sequence: TGTGCCAGCAGCTTAGAGCGCGAAAAGACCCAGTACTTC.

In this sample, this clonotype turned up many times. The chain carries TRBV30 and TRBJ1-4; D gene ambiguous. The CDR3 totals 13 residues. Germline V gene lookup returns CDR1 GTSNPN and CDR2 SVGIG (reference sequence). Between the trimmed V and J ends, which lost 7 bases and 4 bases, there was a span of 13 bases. CDR3 DNA sequence: TGTGCCTTCCAGACTCCCATTAATGAAAAACTGTTTTTT. Amino acids: CAFQTPINEKLFF.

With regard to this clonotype: A much more abundant neighbour one base away suggests this may be a read error. The conserved phenylalanine or tryptophan normally closing the CDR3 is absent here, so this likely arose from a read error. This chain joins TRBV18 and TRBJ1-1; perhaps TRBD1 as D (6 bases). Germline lookup yields CDR1 KGHSH and CDR2 LQKENI. The CDR3 totals 15 residues. The ends were cut back, 0 bases at V and 5 bases at J, with 13 bases in the middle. Here the CDR3 reads CASSPPSRQVTEAFS. As DNA, the CDR3 is TGTGCCAGCTCACCACCGTCGAGACAGGTAACTGAAGCTTTCTCT.

This clonotype was counted a few times. The genes are TRBV5-5 and TRBJ2-1; 13 bases fit TRBD2. The CDR3 extends over 16 amino acids. With 0 bases clipped from V and 7 bases from J, the junction kept 4 bases outside the gene matches. From germline, CDR1 is SGHKS and CDR2 YYEKEE (reference sequence). The CDR3 protein is CASSLVGLAGENEQFF. The CDR3 nucleotides read TGTGCCAGCAGCTTGGTCGGACTAGCGGGAGAGAATGAGCAGTTCTTC.

This clonotype was observed a handful of times. The chain carries TRBV5-5 and TRBJ1-2; D is ambiguous. Germline V gives CDR1 SGHKS, CDR2 YYEKEE (reference sequence). The length of the CDR3 is 12 residues. V was cut by 1 base and J by 7 bases, with 8 bases left in between. The CDR3 reads CASSLIRSGYTF. CDR3 nucleotide sequence: TGTGCCAGCAGCTTGATCAGGAGTGGCTACACCTTC.

In its sample, this clonotype was seen many times. The chain carries TRBV3-1 and TRBJ1-6; 8 bases line up with TRBD1. Germline CDR1 and CDR2: LGHDT and YNNKEL (reference sequence). The CDR3 contains 14 residues. Germline trimming cut 4 bases from V and 7 bases from J; bases unmatched to any gene: 3. The CDR3 nucleotides are TGTGCCAGCAGCCGGACAGGGCTAAATTCACCCCTCCACTTT. Amino acid sequence: CASSRTGLNSPLHF.

V usage is TRBV6-2 or TRBV6-3 and J usage is TRBJ2-1, with TRBD2 as a possible D gene (6 bases). CDR3 length: 12 residues. Per germline, CDR1 MNHEY and CDR2 SVGEGT. The germline V and J ends were trimmed by 6 bases and 8 bases, with 11 bases remaining between them. Here the CDR3 DNA reads TGTGCCAGCAGCCCAAGGGAGGATGAGCAGTTCTTC. Amino acid sequence: CASSPREDEQFF.

This clonotype was seen repeatedly, ten times or more. This sequence joins TRBV13 and TRBJ2-7; the D call may be TRBD1 or TRBD2 (6 bases each). This CDR3 is built from 12 residues. Germline V gene sequence: CDR1 PRHDT, CDR2 FYEKMQ (reference sequence). V shed 8 bases and J shed 3 bases, with 11 bases lying between them. The CDR3 protein is CASRRGLYEQYF. For the CDR3, the DNA is TGTGCCAGCCGTCGGGGGCTCTACGAGCAGTACTTC.

There are a few counts of this clonotype. The rearrangement links TRBV19 to TRBJ1-1; TRBD1 matches 11 bases. There are 17 residues in the CDR3. Trimming removed 6 bases from V and 0 bases from J; junction bases left unmatched: 9. Germline CDR1 reads LNHDA; CDR2 reads SQIVND (reference sequence). CDR3 sequence (DNA): TGTGCCAGTAGCCGGGACAGGGGGTTTTCCATGAACACTGAAGCTTTCTTT. This sequence encodes CASSRDRGFSMNTEAFF.

This clonotype was seen at least ten times. The rearrangement uses TRBV5-5 and TRBJ1-2; unclear D gene. Trimming shortened V by 0 bases and J by 1 base, and 7 bases separated the two germline ends. Germline V gene sequence: CDR1 SGHKS, CDR2 YYEKEE (reference sequence). CDR3 size: 14 residues. CDR3 loop: CASSLDRLNYGYTF. The CDR3 DNA reads TGTGCCAGCAGCTTGGATCGTCTTAACTATGGCTACACCTTC.

J is TRBJ1-5 and V is TRBV3-1; D gene unclear. The germline V gene has CDR1 LGHDT and CDR2 YNNKEL (reference sequence). The V end was cut by 2 bases, the J end by 4 bases, with 9 bases between. The CDR3 totals 14 residues. CDR3 protein: CASSQWLENQPQHF. In nucleotides, the CDR3 is TGTGCCAGCAGCCAATGGTTAGAGAATCAGCCCCAGCATTTT.

This clonotype was observed many times. The CDR3 sequence is CASRARDRPLDGELFF. The CDR3 coding sequence is TGCGCCAGCAGGGCCCGAGACCGCCCTTTGGACGGGGAGCTGTTTTTT. This rearrangement joins TRBV5-1 to TRBJ2-2, with D unclear. The CDR3 spans 16 residues. The V and J ends lost 5 bases and 7 bases respectively, with 21 bases between them. The V gene's germline CDR1 is SGHRS and CDR2 YFSETQ.

Points on this clonotype: With a much larger clone just one base away, this may be a read error. The gene calls are TRBV20-1 and TRBJ1-2, with TRBD1 matching over 7 bases. This CDR3 contains 13 residues. The V gene's germline CDR1 is DFQATT and CDR2 SNEGSKA (reference sequence). This CDR3 is CGARDRSFYGYTF. The CDR3 DNA sequence: TGCGGTGCCCGGGACAGATCCTTCTACGGCTACACCTTC.

The chain uses TRBV20-1 and TRBJ2-7, with D hard to call. The length of the CDR3 is 10 residues. Trimming stripped 3 bases from V and 2 bases from J, with 2 bases between. Looked up from germline, CDR1 is DFQATT and CDR2 is SNEGSKA (reference sequence). This chain's CDR3 is CSASTYEQYF. The DNA of the CDR3 is TGCAGTGCTAGCACCTACGAGCAGTACTTC.

This clonotype was counted at least ten times. The chain has TRBV3-1 and TRBJ1-2; weak D call: TRBD1 (5 bases). V lost 4 bases, J lost 4 bases, and 13 bases lay in between. Germline lookup yields CDR1 LGHDT and CDR2 YNNKEL (reference sequence). The CDR3 is made up of 14 amino acids. CDR3 nucleotides: TGTGCCAGCAGCCCTAACACAGGACTCTATGGCTACACCTTC. Translating gives CASSPNTGLYGYTF.

This clonotype appeared many times. The rearrangement joins TRBV6-1 to TRBJ2-3; 12 bases line up with TRBD2. The CDR3 consists of 15 residues. Germline-derived CDR1 and CDR2 are MNHNS and SASEGT. Trimming removed 1 base from V and 7 bases from J; junction bases left unmatched: 3. The CDR3 reads CASSEGTSGINTQYF. In DNA form, the CDR3 reads TGTGCCAGCAGTGAAGGGACTAGCGGGATAAATACGCAGTATTTT.